This TCR beta chain was recovered during a study of T cells in Graves' hyperthyroidism and ophthalmopathy. The germline V gene encodes CDR1 MNHNS and CDR2 SASEGT. The CDR3 has 15 residues. V dropped 5 bases and J dropped 2; count of bases not matched to a gene: 6. This clonotype has ten or more counts. RNA transcripts provided the source from which TCR beta CDR3 regions were amplified. Carried out on the TCR CDR3, a first-round RT-PCR used the HTBI primer set. TCRdb itself ran the multiplex PCR reads through MiXCR, one entry per CDR3 protein. Of under 650,000 distinct CDR3 sequences in the sample, around 15% were seen once.

This clonotype was obtained from a woman in her thirties with Graves' hyperthyroidism. The sample was blood. V usage is TRBV6-1 and J usage is TRBJ2-5, with TRBD1 identical over 9 bases. CDR3 sequence: CASSYGTGRQETQYF. CDR3 bases: TGTGCCAGCAGTTATGGGACAGGGAGACAAGAGACCCAGTACTTC.